What follows are 27 T cell receptor beta chains derived from one specimen sequenced in a study of blood T cell repertoires in COVID-19. TCRdb keeps only in-frame clones here, not all; method: immunoSEQ multiplex PCR. The sample consists of just over 95,000 clones, approximately 82% of them appearing once. Sequences were obtained from peripheral blood. These receptors all come from a man aged 55 to 70 with acute or convalescent COVID-19.

V usage is TRBV19 and J usage is TRBJ2-6, with 8 positions matching TRBD1. Germline V gives CDR1 LNHDA, CDR2 SQIVND (reference sequence). Losses at the gene ends were 9 bases for V and 0 bases for J; bases not matched to a gene: 13. The CDR3 has 18 residues. The chain's CDR3 is CASSRRDRTSSGANVLTF. The CDR3 coding sequence is TGTGCCAGCAGCCGGAGGGACAGGACAAGCTCTGGGGCCAACGTCCTGACTTTC. The complete variable domain, with remaining parts taken from reference TRBV19 and TRBJ2-6, reads DGGITQSPKYLFRKEGQNVTLSCEQNLNHDAMYWYRQDPGQGLRLIYYSQIVNDFQKGDIAEGYSVSREKKESFPLTVTSAQKNPTAFYLCASSRRDRTSSGANVLTFGAGSRLTVL.

The chain couples TRBV24-1 to TRBJ2-1, with a tentative D call TRBD2 (5 bases). CDR3 length: 17 amino acids. Germline V gene lookup returns CDR1 KGHDR and CDR2 SFDVKD. V lost 4 bases, J lost 8 bases, and 23 bases lay in between. CDR3: CATSDPPGSTRGDEQFF. In DNA form, the CDR3 reads TGTGCCACCAGTGACCCCCCGGGGAGCACAAGAGGCGATGAGCAGTTCTTC.

V usage is TRBV5-4 and J usage is TRBJ1-2, with 7 bases matching TRBD1. Germline trimming cut 4 bases from V and 4 bases from J; bases unmatched to any gene: 7. The CDR3 loop spans 14 amino acids. Germline CDR1 reads SGHNT; CDR2 reads YYREEE (reference sequence). CDR3 loop: CASSGDGQAYGYTF. The CDR3 nucleotides are TGTGCCAGCAGCGGGGACGGACAGGCCTATGGCTACACCTTC.

J is TRBJ2-7 and V is TRBV24-1, with a weak D call TRBD1 (5 bases). The CDR3 spans 13 residues. The V and J ends lost 4 bases and 6 bases respectively, with 12 bases between them. Germline assignment: CDR1 KGHDR and CDR2 SFDVKD. The CDR3 DNA reads TGTGCCACCAGTGACCCAAGGGGCTCCGAGCAGTACGTC. Protein sequence: CATSDPRGSEQYV.

This clone was picked up a small number of times. The chain links TRBV30 to TRBJ1-6, with D possibly matching TRBD1 (6 bases). CDR3 length equals 13 residues. Trimming shortened V by 1 base and J by 10 bases, and 11 bases separated the two germline ends. Germline CDR1 and CDR2: GTSNPN and SVGIG (reference sequence). CDR3 region: CAWSDRVASPLHF. The CDR3 region has the DNA TGTGCCTGGAGTGACAGGGTTGCATCACCCCTCCACTTT. The full variable domain, in which reference TRBV30 and TRBJ1-6 provide the parts outside the CDR3, is SQTIHQWPATLVQPVGSPLSLECTVEGTSNPNLYWYRQAAGRGLQLLFYSVGIGQISSEVPQNLSASRPQDRQFILSSKKLLLSDSGFYLCAWSDRVASPLHFGNGTRLTVT.

With regard to this clone: The junction does not match germline at one end; this may be a read error. The chain uses TRBV29-1 and TRBJ1-1; possible D gene TRBD1, 6 bases. Germline loops: CDR1 SQVTM, CDR2 ANQGSEA. CDR3 length: 13 amino acids. CDR3 in DNA: TGCAGCGCTGAACAGGGCACCAACACTGAAGCTTTCTTT. The encoded protein is CSAEQGTNTEAFF.

The chain combines TRBV19 with TRBJ2-5; 7 bases line up with TRBD1. J gave up 2 bases and V 6 bases, and 6 bases lay outside the gene matches. The CDR3 loop spans 14 amino acids. Germline CDR1 is LNHDA and CDR2 is SQIVND (reference sequence). CDR3 amino acids: CASRGGQHQETQYF. The CDR3 DNA reads TGTGCCAGTAGAGGGGGACAGCATCAAGAGACCCAGTACTTC.

The chain is built from TRBV18 and TRBJ2-1, with TRBD2 as a possible D gene (6 bases). With 8 bases removed from V and 4 bases from J, the gap between germline ends came to 18 bases. CDR1 and CDR2 from the germline V gene are KGHSH and LQKENI. This CDR3 is built from 15 residues. In DNA form, the CDR3 reads TGTGCCAGCACAGCGCCGGGGGACGGATACAATGAGCAGTTCTTC. This translates into CASTAPGDGYNEQFF. The full variable domain, in which reference TRBV18 and TRBJ2-1 provide the parts outside the CDR3, is NAGVMQNPRHLVRRRGQEARLRCSPMKGHSHVYWYRQLPEEGLKFMVYLQKENIIDESGMPKERFSAEFPKEGPSILRIQQVVRGDSAAYFCASTAPGDGYNEQFFGPGTRLTVL.

The J gene is TRBJ2-3, the V gene TRBV10-2, with D unclear. V lost 4 bases, J lost 0 bases, and 14 bases lay in between. The germline CDR1 and CDR2 sequences are WSHSY and SAAADI. The CDR3 runs to 16 residues. CDR3 region: CASSGGSSSSTDTQYF. Written as DNA, the CDR3 is TGCGCCAGCAGTGGCGGCTCCTCTTCTAGCACAGATACGCAGTATTTT.

The V call is TRBV7-9, the J call TRBJ1-1; perhaps TRBD1 as D (5 bases). Trimming removed 0 bases from V and 6 bases from J, with 11 bases in between. The V gene's germline CDR1 is SEHNR and CDR2 FQNEAQ (reference sequence). CDR3 length: 14 amino acids. The CDR3 sequence: CASSLAGAGSEAFF. CDR3 nucleotide sequence: TGTGCCAGCAGCTTAGCAGGGGCTGGGTCTGAAGCTTTCTTT.

The genes are TRBV12-3 or TRBV12-4 and TRBJ2-3, with D unclear. Trimming stripped 4 bases from V and 7 bases from J, with 9 bases between. This CDR3 is 12 amino acids long. CDR3 loop: CASSWARNTQYF. DNA for the CDR3: TGTGCCAGCAGTTGGGCACGAAATACGCAGTATTTT.

This clone was observed once. The V and J genes are TRBV9 and TRBJ1-3, with TRBD1 matching over 7 bases. V shed 4 bases and J 8 bases; nucleotides not matched to a gene: 12. The CDR3 is 15 amino acids. Germline values: CDR1 SGDLS, CDR2 YYNGEE. The CDR3 spells CASSPYEGQGDTIYF. The CDR3 region has the DNA TGTGCCAGCAGCCCCTACGAGGGGCAGGGGGACACCATATATTTT.

V usage is TRBV3-1 (or the pseudogene TRBV3-2) and J usage is TRBJ1-3; 7 positions agree with TRBD1. With V trimmed by 3 bases and J by 5 bases, 7 bases remained unmatched. Germline lookup yields CDR1 LGHDT and CDR2 YNNKEL (reference sequence). The length of the CDR3 is 15 residues. For the CDR3, the DNA is TGTGCCAGCAGCCAGGGACAGCTAGCGAGAAACACCATATATTTT. This codes for CASSQGQLARNTIYF.

The V gene is TRBV27, the J gene TRBJ2-7; 8 bases are a match to TRBD1. CDR3 size: 15 residues. Germline V gene sequence: CDR1 MNHEY, CDR2 SMNVEV (reference sequence). The J segment lost 3 bases and the V segment lost 5 bases, leaving 9 bases of the junction unmatched. CDR3 bases: TGTGCCAGCAGTATAAAGGGACAGGCCGACTACGAGCAGTACGTC. Protein: CASSIKGQADYEQYV.

The chain recombines TRBV12-3 or TRBV12-4 with TRBJ2-3; a possible D gene is TRBD1 (6 bases). The length of the CDR3 is 12 residues. Trimming stripped 5 bases from V and 5 bases from J, with 8 bases between. The CDR3 protein is CASSLQGDTQYF. CDR3 bases: TGTGCCAGCAGTCTACAGGGAGATACGCAGTATTTT.

The V gene is TRBV7-2, the J gene TRBJ1-4, with D maybe TRBD1 (5 bases). Per the germline V gene, CDR1 is SGHTA and CDR2 is FQGNSA. The germline V and J ends were trimmed by 4 bases and 6 bases, with 15 bases remaining between them. The CDR3 loop spans 15 amino acids. The CDR3 here is CASSSFRESDEKLFF. In DNA, the CDR3 is TGTGCCAGCAGCTCATTCAGGGAATCGGATGAAAAACTGTTTTTT. Full variable domain (missing parts from reference TRBV7-2 and TRBJ1-4): GAGVSQSPSNKVTEKGKDVELRCDPISGHTALYWYRQSLGQGLEFLIYFQGNSAPDKSGLPSDRFSAERTGGSVSTLTIQRTQQEDSAVYLCASSSFRESDEKLFFGSGTQLSVL.

This chain joins TRBV15 and TRBJ2-2, with D perhaps matching TRBD2 (6 bases). The V and J ends lost 5 bases and 9 bases respectively, with 16 bases between them. The germline CDR1 and CDR2 sequences are LNHNV and YYDKDF (reference sequence). The CDR3 sequence is 14 residues long. The CDR3 spells CATSFGTFDRELFF. CDR3 DNA: TGTGCCACCAGCTTCGGGACTTTCGACCGGGAGCTGTTTTTT.

This chain uses TRBV20-1 with TRBJ1-1; D perhaps matches TRBD1 (6 bases). The CDR3 has 11 amino acids. Germline V lookup: CDR1 DFQATT, CDR2 SNEGSKA (reference sequence). The CDR3 sequence is CRAAGGQEAFF. In nucleotides, the CDR3 is TGCAGAGCCGCGGGGGGGCAGGAAGCTTTCTTT.

This clone was seen only a few times. The chain has TRBV18 and TRBJ1-2; 9 bases align to TRBD1. J lost 4 bases, V lost 5 bases, and 2 bases had no gene match. CDR1 is KGHSH and CDR2 is LQKENI in the germline V gene. The CDR3 contains 13 residues. CDR3 residues: CASSVQGAYGYTF. The CDR3 DNA sequence: TGTGCCAGCTCAGTACAGGGGGCCTATGGCTACACCTTC.

The chain is built from TRBV7-2 and TRBJ1-5; unclear D gene. CDR1 SGHTA and CDR2 FQGNSA come from the germline V gene. The CDR3 loop spans 15 amino acids. V shed 1 base and J shed 3 bases, with 10 bases lying between them. This CDR3 is CASSLEAGPNQPQHF. CDR3 nucleotide sequence: TGTGCCAGCAGCTTAGAAGCGGGCCCCAATCAGCCCCAGCATTTT.

The chain links TRBV5-4 to TRBJ2-7; 7 bases fit TRBD1. The CDR3 runs 14 residues. V shed 3 bases, J shed 3 bases, and the junction held 6 bases outside the gene matches. The germline V gene has CDR1 SGHNT and CDR2 YYREEE (reference sequence). For the CDR3, the DNA is TGTGCCAGCAGCTCCCCAGGGGGTCACTACGAGCAGTACTTC. It yields the protein CASSSPGGHYEQYF. The full variable domain, completed using reference TRBV5-4 and TRBJ2-7, is ETGVTQSPTHLIKTRGQQVTLRCSSQSGHNTVSWYQQALGQGPQFIFQYYREEENGRGNFPPRFSGLQFPNYSSELNVNALELDDSALYLCASSSPGGHYEQYFGPGTRLTVT.

This clone appeared a single time. The chain couples TRBV27 to TRBJ2-6, with D perhaps matching TRBD2 (5 bases). This CDR3 has 16 residues. Trimming stripped 5 bases from V and 0 bases from J, with 11 bases between. Looked up from germline, CDR1 is MNHEY and CDR2 is SMNVEV (reference sequence). In DNA form, the CDR3 reads TGTGCCAGCAGTCCCTGGGGAGCCTCTGGGGCCAACGTCCTGACTTTC. This sequence encodes CASSPWGASGANVLTF.

CDR3 sequence reads: CASSPGGRNQETQYF. CDR3 DNA: TGTGCCAGCAGCCCCGGGGGGCGGAACCAAGAGACCCAGTACTTC. The chain employs TRBV6-5 and TRBJ2-5; tentatively, D is TRBD2 (7 bases). Germline CDR1 is MNHEY and CDR2 is SVGAGI. The CDR3 is 15 residues long. V dropped 6 bases and J dropped 0 bases, with 14 bases sitting between them.

This clone appeared once. This chain connects TRBV7-2 to TRBJ2-7; 11 bases are a match to TRBD2. The V and J ends lost 4 bases and 4 bases, in that order; junction bases with no gene match: 0. The V gene's germline CDR1 is SGHTA and CDR2 FQGNSA. The length of the CDR3 is 13 residues. The CDR3 bases are TGTGCCAGCAGCTCTAGCGGGGGGTACGAGCAGTACTTC. As protein: CASSSSGGYEQYF.

This chain links TRBV29-1 with TRBJ1-2; 9 positions agree with TRBD1. Per germline, CDR1 SQVTM and CDR2 ANQGSEA. With V trimmed by 6 bases and J by 3 bases, 8 bases remained unmatched. The CDR3 contains 14 residues. CDR3 bases: TGCAGCGTCCGGGACAGGGATTCATACTATGGCTACACCTTC. Translated: CSVRDRDSYYGYTF.

For the CDR3, the DNA is TGTGCCAGCGCCGGACAGGGGAACACTGAAGCTTTCTTT. This codes for CASAGQGNTEAFF. The chain employs TRBV19 and TRBJ1-1; 8 nucleotides match TRBD1. The CDR3 is 13 amino acids. J lost 1 base, V lost 9 bases, and 4 bases had no gene match. The germline V gene has CDR1 LNHDA and CDR2 SQIVND (reference sequence). Complete variable domain (other parts from reference TRBV19 and TRBJ1-1): DGGITQSPKYLFRKEGQNVTLSCEQNLNHDAMYWYRQDPGQGLRLIYYSQIVNDFQKGDIAEGYSVSREKKESFPLTVTSAQKNPTAFYLCASAGQGNTEAFFGQGTRLTVV.

The chain recombines TRBV7-2 with TRBJ2-3, with D possibly TRBD1 on 5 matching bases. The CDR3 is 14 amino acids. Germline V gene lookup returns CDR1 SGHTA and CDR2 FQGNSA. Trimming pared 5 bases from V and 6 bases from J, leaving 15 bases between. The CDR3 sequence: CASSPGWMADTQYF. In nucleotides, the CDR3 is TGTGCCAGCAGCCCAGGGTGGATGGCTGATACGCAGTATTTT.